This TCR beta chain was sequenced in a study of T cell clones after liver transplantation (dated by TCRdb to about 2019). The study in broad terms: The samples were obtained from ITN030ST, a randomized trial that attempted immunosuppression withdrawal within 2 years after liver transplantation. Donor-reactive T cell clones were identified by TCRbeta sequencing after a pre-transplant mixed lymphocyte reaction and then tracked in post-transplant blood. Third party-reactive TCRbeta sequences from pre-transplant MLRs were also identified as an antigen-independent comparator for donor-reactive sequences. Of the eight recipients, a few were HCV-positive, while the remaining recipients had been transplanted for non-autoimmune, non-viral indications. Until randomization at 12-24 months post-transplant, subjects were given standard immunosuppression, with no induction therapy. Tolerance was defined as complete withdrawal of immunosuppression for at least one year without a rise in liver enzymes beyond twice the upper limit of normal. Blood samples were collected pre-transplant, pre-randomization before withdrawal, and post-randomization after either full withdrawal or failed withdrawal. Of the 8 liver transplant recipients making up the studied cohort, 3 were classified as tolerant and 5 as non-tolerant.

For this clone: Its recognized antigen is unknown. Per-nucleotide qualities are absent, and no much larger clonotype sits a single base away.

Frozen genomic DNA underwent high-throughput TCRbeta CDR3 sequencing by immunoSEQ, including PCR amplification, mapping, bias correction and internal controls. The paper's data handling went like this. Only productive rearrangements were retained, with each unique TCRbeta sequence defined by its CDR3 nucleotide sequence together with its V and J gene. For a sequence to be called donor-reactive, it needed a frequency of at least 0.01% and at least 5-fold expansion in CFSE-low cells compared with unstimulated pre-transplant cells. Per-subject minimum frequency thresholds, based on the lowest-template unstimulated sample, ensured at least 90% detection power. Repertoire turnover was measured by Jensen-Shannon divergence between the top 1000 TCRbeta sequences post- and pre-transplant. Two-sided Fisher's exact tests were used to test for changes in how often donor-reactive sequences were detected. Drawn from immuneACCESS, this table holds only the in-frame rearrangements with V and J called that TCRdb kept. Clones are partly lost; checked studies trace under half to an unresolved V gene and leave the rest unexplained. V, J and clone size were drawn from that table, and D and trimming were deduced from the DNA. The sample records around 100,000 clones, roughly four fifths of which are singletons. Together, the top ten hold approximately 3% of the sample.

Results and caveats for the whole study, not just this receptor: In a couple of subjects, low numbers of available donor cells limited the measurable donor-reactive repertoire. Circulating donor-reactive CD4 TCRbeta sequences fell significantly post-transplant in most of the 8 subjects, irrespective of tolerance or HCV status. Since no allograft tissue specimens were available, donor-reactive T cells may have migrated into the graft instead of being deleted. Conclusions were preliminary, limited by small, heterogeneous patient numbers and non-standardized post-transplant time points. Donor-reactive sequences decreased more than third party-reactive sequences, which suggests partial antigen-specific deletion that was not related to withdrawal success. When repertoire turnover was taken into account, detection of donor-reactive sequences was significantly reduced in 7 of 8 subjects for CD4 and in 8 of 8 subjects for CD8.

CDR3 length: 15 amino acids, cysteine to phenylalanine. Only CDR3 DNA is held: 45 bases, read in frame from base 1. Taken from the germline V gene, the CDR1 and CDR2 loops are SGDLS and YYNGEE. V was cut back by 0 bases and J by 3 bases, leaving a gap of 12 bases between them. Unstimulated PBMCs, after thawing, were stained for CD3, CD4 and CD8 and then FACS-sorted into CD3+CD4+ and CD3+CD8+ populations. Each of the 8 studied subjects was randomized to immunosuppression withdrawal. Genomic DNA was isolated with the Qiagen DNeasy Blood and Tissue Kit. The sequence was obtained from a human patient who received a liver transplant. After a transplant, some T cells may be of graft donor origin. The chain couples TRBV9 to TRBJ1-2; the D gene is unclear. The sample consisted of CD4+ T cells from blood, taken around 48 months after liver transplant. The nucleotides are TGTGCCAGCAGCGTAGCGATAGGACCGGACTATGGCTACACCTTC. This is translated as CASSVAIGPDYGYTF. Reference TRBV9 and TRBJ1-2 proteins supply the regions before and after the CDR3; the full variable domain is: DSGVTQTPKHLITATGQRVTLRCSPRSGDLSVYWYQQSLDQGLQFLIQYYNGEERAKGNILERFSAQQFPDLHSELNLSSLELGDSALYFCASSVAIGPDYGYTFGSGTRLTVV.